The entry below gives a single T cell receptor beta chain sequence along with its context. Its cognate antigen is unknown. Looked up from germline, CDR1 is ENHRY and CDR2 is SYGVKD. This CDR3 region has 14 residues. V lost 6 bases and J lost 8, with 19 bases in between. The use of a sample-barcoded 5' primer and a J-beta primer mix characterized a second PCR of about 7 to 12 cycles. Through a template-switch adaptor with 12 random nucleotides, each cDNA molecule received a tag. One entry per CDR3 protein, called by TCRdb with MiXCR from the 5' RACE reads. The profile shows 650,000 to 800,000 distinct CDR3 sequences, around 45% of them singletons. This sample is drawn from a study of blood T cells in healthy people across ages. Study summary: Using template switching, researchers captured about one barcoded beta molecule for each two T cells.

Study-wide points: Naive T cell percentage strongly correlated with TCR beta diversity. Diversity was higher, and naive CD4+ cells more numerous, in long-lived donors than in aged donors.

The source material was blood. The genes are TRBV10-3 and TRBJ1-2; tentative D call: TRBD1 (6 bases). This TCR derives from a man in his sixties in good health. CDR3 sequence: CAISPDSPPRGYTF. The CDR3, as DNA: TGTGCCATCAGCCCGGACAGCCCTCCAAGGGGCTACACCTTC.